One sample yielded the 8 T cell receptor beta chains listed below, sequenced in a study of cytomegalovirus exposure and HLA in healthy donors. With 60 Vbeta and 13 Jbeta primers, the PCR was carried out. The repertoire was sequenced with immunoSEQ multiplex PCR; TCRdb's copy has only in-frame clones and lacks some. The table records around 110,000 clones, 70% to 80% of them present only once. The sample comprised PBMCs. These receptors were collected from a woman aged 18-30 years in good health and CMV-seropositive.

This clone was counted a few times. The chain recombines TRBV2 with TRBJ2-1; TRBD2 is a possible D gene (6 bases). Germline assignment: CDR1 SNHLY and CDR2 FYNNEI. This CDR3 is 14 amino acids long. The germline V and J ends were trimmed by 5 bases and 3 bases, with 11 bases remaining between them. CDR3 protein: CASSWDSRYNEQFF. In nucleotides, the CDR3 is TGTGCCAGCAGTTGGGACTCGCGCTACAATGAGCAGTTCTTC.

This clone was detected once. V gene TRBV12-2 combines with J gene TRBJ1-5; the D segment call TRBD1 is taken from the table without a DNA check. TRBV12-2 is shown as a pseudogene. CDR3 length equals 16 residues. The chain's CDR3 is CASRSQAGGTDQPQHF. CDR3 DNA sequence: TGTGCAAGTCGCTCCCAGGCAGGGGGGACGGATCAGCCCCAGCATTTT.

V usage is TRBV6-1 and J usage is TRBJ1-4; 12 nucleotides line up with TRBD1. The length of the CDR3 is 14 residues. From germline, CDR1 is MNHNS and CDR2 SASEGT. J gave up 8 bases and V 4 bases, and 2 bases lay outside the gene matches. The CDR3, as DNA: TGTGCCAGCAGTGGGGACAGGGGGCGGGAAAAACTGTTTTTT. Translating gives CASSGDRGREKLFF.

This clone has a single count. This chain links TRBV19 with TRBJ1-2, with TRBD1 matching 12 bases. This CDR3 has 15 residues. V lost 11 bases and J lost 0; bases outside the gene matches: 7. CDR1 and CDR2 from the germline V gene are LNHDA and SQIVND (reference sequence). The CDR3 DNA reads TGTGCCGCAAGGGACAGGGGGCGTGCTAACTATGGCTACACCTTC. This gives the protein CAARDRGRANYGYTF.

The genes are TRBV5-6 and TRBJ1-2, with TRBD1 matching over 9 bases. V was clipped by 5 bases and J by 4 bases; unmatched bases: 9. The CDR3 has 15 residues. Germline V gene sequence: CDR1 SGHDT, CDR2 YYEEEE. In DNA form, the CDR3 reads TGTGCCAGCAGACTACAGGGGGCGCCTGGCTATGGCTACACCTTC. Translating gives CASRLQGAPGYGYTF. The variable domain in full, with the rest retrieved from reference TRBV5-6 and TRBJ1-2, is DAGVTQSPTHLIKTRGQQVTLRCSPKSGHDTVSWYQQALGQGPQFIFQYYEEEERQRGNFPDRFSGHQFPNYSSELNVNALLLGDSALYLCASRLQGAPGYGYTFGSGTRLTVV.

The chain uses TRBV5-1 and TRBJ2-1; 8 bases match TRBD2. The CDR3 sequence is 17 residues long. Germline V gives CDR1 SGHRS, CDR2 YFSETQ. J gave up 0 bases and V 3 bases, and 8 bases lay outside the gene matches. The CDR3 is CASSWASGPSSYNEQFF. The CDR3 DNA follows: TGCGCCAGCAGCTGGGCTAGCGGGCCTAGCTCCTACAATGAGCAGTTCTTC.

V usage is TRBV18 and J usage is TRBJ1-2; a weak D match, TRBD1 (6 bases). V dropped 3 bases and J dropped 6 bases, with 11 bases sitting between them. Germline V lookup: CDR1 KGHSH, CDR2 LQKENI. CDR3 length: 13 amino acids. DNA of the CDR3: TGTGCCAGCTCACCTCGCCCAGGGGATGGCTACACCTTC. Amino acid sequence: CASSPRPGDGYTF.

The sample holds one count of this clone. The chain uses TRBV19 and TRBJ2-1; 10 bases are a match to TRBD2. With 5 bases clipped from V and 4 bases from J, the junction kept 5 bases outside the gene matches. CDR1 is LNHDA, CDR2 SQIVND, per germline (reference sequence). The CDR3 spans 15 residues. This CDR3 is CASSPSGGRYNEQFF. CDR3 nucleotide sequence: TGTGCCAGTAGTCCTAGCGGGGGACGGTACAATGAGCAGTTCTTC.